The 8 T cell receptor beta chains below all came from one sample that was sequenced in a study of blood T cell repertoires in COVID-19. Some clones are missing from TCRdb's copy, which holds only in-frame ones; the method was immunoSEQ multiplex PCR. The sample shows about 41,000 clones, around 88% of them seen only once. Specimen: peripheral blood. The source of these receptors is an elderly woman with active or convalescent COVID-19.

The V and J genes are TRBV7-6 and TRBJ1-1; D not certain. V shed 3 bases and J shed 8 bases, with 16 bases lying between them. Germline lookup yields CDR1 SGHVS and CDR2 FNYEAQ. The CDR3 covers 14 residues. CDR3 nucleotides: TGTGCCAGCAGCTTCTCTGTGGGCGTTACCGAAGCTTTCTTT. Encoded protein: CASSFSVGVTEAFF.

Comment on this clone: It is likely a read error: a sequence one base away is far more abundant. V is TRBV4-1 and J is TRBJ2-2; 9 bases are shared with TRBD2. CDR1 is MGHRA and CDR2 is YSYEKL in the germline V gene. With V trimmed by 8 bases and J by 1 base, 5 bases remained unmatched. The CDR3 is 15 amino acids. In nucleotides, the CDR3 is TGCGCCAGCCGCCGACTAGCGGAGAACACCGGGGAGCTGTTTTTT. It codes for CASRRLAENTGELFF.

The genes are TRBV6-5 and TRBJ2-7; 7 nucleotides agree with TRBD2. Per germline, CDR1 MNHEY and CDR2 SVGAGI. This CDR3 has 15 residues. J lost 5 bases, V lost 0 bases, and 7 bases had no gene match. DNA of the CDR3: TGTGCCAGCAGTTACTCGTCAGGGAGGGTTGACGAGCAGTACTTC. Translated, it gives CASSYSSGRVDEQYF.

V and J are TRBV28 and TRBJ2-7, with D perhaps matching TRBD2 (5 bases). CDR3 length: 14 amino acids. Germline assignment: CDR1 MDHEN and CDR2 SYDVKM. V was clipped by 3 bases and J by 6 bases, with 15 bases between them. CDR3 in amino acids: CASSLSWLSGEQYF. CDR3 DNA: TGTGCCAGCAGTTTGTCCTGGCTGAGCGGCGAGCAGTACTTC.

The chain employs TRBV10-3 and TRBJ1-2, with 7 nucleotides matching TRBD1. Losses at the gene ends were 6 bases for V and 0 bases for J; bases not matched to a gene: 4. This CDR3 has 14 amino acids. The germline CDR1 and CDR2 sequences are ENHRY and SYGVKD. CDR3 protein: CAIRPGQSNYGYTF. DNA for the CDR3: TGTGCCATCAGACCGGGACAGTCTAACTATGGCTACACCTTC.

The chain joins TRBV7-6 to TRBJ2-4; 12 positions agree with TRBD1. Germline-derived CDR1 and CDR2 are SGHVS and FNYEAQ. The CDR3 consists of 18 residues. V lost 8 bases, J lost 2 bases, and 13 bases stayed unmatched. CDR3 bases: TGTGCCAGCGCCCTCGGGACAGGGGGCTCTCTAACCAAAAACATTCAGTACTTC. It encodes CASALGTGGSLTKNIQYF.

This chain connects TRBV6-6 to TRBJ2-3; no clear D gene. Per the germline V gene, CDR1 is MNHNY and CDR2 is SVGAGI (reference sequence). The CDR3 sequence is 15 residues long. Deletions cut 2 bases from V and 0 bases from J, with 9 bases between. This chain's CDR3 is CASSYRQASTDTQYF. The CDR3, as DNA: TGTGCCAGCAGTTACCGGCAGGCCAGCACAGATACGCAGTATTTT.

This clone has just a few counts. V usage is TRBV28 and J usage is TRBJ1-2; tentative D call: TRBD1 (6 bases). CDR1 is MDHEN, CDR2 SYDVKM, per germline. Trimming cost V 5 bases and J 3 bases, with 25 bases left between them. The CDR3 extends over 18 amino acids. The CDR3 DNA reads TGTGCCAGCAGTCGCCTTGATTACCTGGACAGATTGTACTATGGCTACACCTTC. Translation: CASSRLDYLDRLYYGYTF.